This entry concerns a single TCR beta chain. Its antigen is not identified. The germline V gene has CDR1 PRHDT and CDR2 FYEKMQ (reference sequence). This CDR3 is 13 amino acids long. The V gene lost 3 bases and the J gene lost 1 base, with 6 bases spanning the gap. This entry belongs to a study of PD-1 blockade in classical Hodgkin lymphoma. Study-level findings and limits: While CD8+ TCR diversity did not rise significantly by C4D1, CD4+ TCR diversity did.

Here immunoSEQ multiplex PCR was the method, and the copy in TCRdb shows in-frame clones only, minus some. Of 15,000 to 20,000 clones listed, more than 55% were seen once; the top ten hold just under 8.5%. Brentuximab vedotin exposure varied, and every patient relapsed after autologous stem cell transplantation. The sequencing here drew on peripheral blood mononuclear cells (PBMCs), taken before the second cycle of nivolumab. The receptor was derived from a human donor with classical Hodgkin lymphoma. This chain connects TRBV13 to TRBJ1-1; unclear D gene. The chain's CDR3 is CASSFEENTEAFF. In nucleotides, the CDR3 is TGTGCCAGCAGCTTTGAGGAGAACACTGAAGCTTTCTTT.